Following are 6 T cell receptor beta chains from one sample sequenced in a study of shared clonotypes between healthy human individuals. Here immunoSEQ multiplex PCR was the method, and the copy in TCRdb shows in-frame clones only, minus some. The repertoire holds under 600,000 clones, 95% to 96% seen once, with 0.05% to 0.08% in the top ten. What was sequenced was naive CD4+ T cells sorted from blood. As to subset: CD45RA+ positively selected. Receptors originate from a woman aged 30 to 39 in good health.

V usage is TRBV7-8 and J usage is TRBJ2-7; 9 bases align to TRBD1. The CDR3 has 14 amino acids. With V trimmed by 6 bases and J by 7 bases, 10 bases remained unmatched. Looked up from germline, CDR1 is SGHVS and CDR2 is FQNEAQ. This CDR3 is CASSTGTGGGEQYF. CDR3 DNA: TGTGCCAGCAGTACCGGTACAGGGGGCGGGGAGCAGTACTTC.

The chain links TRBV6-6 to TRBJ2-7, with a weak D call TRBD2 (6 bases). Germline CDR1 reads MNHNY; CDR2 reads SVGAGI (reference sequence). Trimming left V 2 bases short and J 2 bases short, with 10 bases between. This CDR3 contains 14 residues. DNA for the CDR3: TGTGCCAGCAGTTACGGTACGGGGGCCTACGAGCAGTACTTC. Translating it yields CASSYGTGAYEQYF.

In this sample, this clone turned up once. V gene TRBV15 combines with J gene TRBJ2-1; D perhaps matches TRBD1 (6 bases). CDR3 size: 14 residues. Germline values: CDR1 LNHNV, CDR2 YYDKDF (reference sequence). Trimming stripped 1 base from V and 10 bases from J, with 14 bases between. The CDR3 loop is CATSRGGGGREQFF. The DNA of the CDR3 is TGTGCCACCAGCAGAGGAGGGGGTGGGCGAGAGCAGTTCTTC.

The CDR3 DNA is TGTGCCAGCGGATTCGGAGGCGAACAGCCCCAGCATTTT. Residues: CASGFGGEQPQHF. The V gene is TRBV7-2, the J gene TRBJ1-5; D call uncertain. Germline CDR1 reads SGHTA; CDR2 reads FQGNSA. Trimming cost V 8 bases and J 7 bases, with 15 bases left between them. The CDR3 contains 13 residues. Full variable domain (outside the CDR3, taken from reference TRBV7-2 and TRBJ1-5): GAGVSQSPSNKVTEKGKDVELRCDPISGHTALYWYRQSLGQGLEFLIYFQGNSAPDKSGLPSDRFSAERTGGSVSTLTIQRTQQEDSAVYLCASGFGGEQPQHFGDGTRLSIL.

Notes on this clone: The sample holds other DNA sequences that translate to the same CDR3. The J gene is TRBJ1-2, the V gene TRBV19; 7 bases map to TRBD1. The germline V gene has CDR1 LNHDA and CDR2 SQIVND (reference sequence). The CDR3 is made up of 13 amino acids. The V and J ends lost 4 bases and 1 base, in that order; junction bases with no gene match: 0. CDR3 DNA sequence: TGTGCCAGTAGTAGACAGGGTAACTATGGCTACACCTTC. Protein product: CASSRQGNYGYTF.

As concerns this clone: Other DNA sequences within the sample encode an identical CDR3. The chain recombines TRBV2 with TRBJ1-1; D perhaps matches TRBD1 (5 bases). Germline lookup yields CDR1 SNHLY and CDR2 FYNNEI. This CDR3 spans 15 amino acids. With 4 bases removed from V and 0 bases from J, the gap between germline ends came to 12 bases. The CDR3, as DNA: TGTGCCAGCAGTGGTCAGGGTTACCTGAACACTGAAGCTTTCTTT. This encodes CASSGQGYLNTEAFF. The full variable domain, rest sourced from reference TRBV2 and TRBJ1-1, is EPEVTQTPSHQVTQMGQEVILRCVPISNHLYFYWYRQILGQKVEFLVSFYNNEISEKSEIFDDQFSVERPDGSNFTLKIRSTKLEDSAMYFCASSGQGYLNTEAFFGQGTRLTVV.